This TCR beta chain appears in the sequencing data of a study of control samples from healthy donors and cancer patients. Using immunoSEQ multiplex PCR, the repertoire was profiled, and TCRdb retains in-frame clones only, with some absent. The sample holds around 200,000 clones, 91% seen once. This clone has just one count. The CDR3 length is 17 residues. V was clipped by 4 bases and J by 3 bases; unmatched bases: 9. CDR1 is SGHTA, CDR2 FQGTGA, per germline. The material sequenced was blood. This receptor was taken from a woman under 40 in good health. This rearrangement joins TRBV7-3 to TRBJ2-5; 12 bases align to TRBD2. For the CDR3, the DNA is TGTGCCAGCAGCTCCCGCCCGACTAGCGGGAGAGAAGAGACCCAGTACTTC. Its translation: CASSSRPTSGREETQYF.